These 3 T cell receptor beta chains were sequenced from one sample in a study of breast tumors, draining lymph nodes, adjacent tissues (dated by TCRdb to 2016 to 2017). Preparation of the library involved multiplex PCR. TCRdb shows the sequencer as Illumina HiSeq 2000. TCRdb reprocessing: public reads trimmed at Q25 with fastp, clones called with MiXCR, in-frame beta chains kept. CDR3 protein sequences are deduplicated, and each keeps its most common genes and DNA. This sample gives 150,000 to 200,000 distinct CDR3 sequences in total; around a third of them show up just once. The ten biggest clones cover about 4.5% of the sample. The lymph node samples were taken from the axillary draining lymph nodes of breast cancer patients. The material sequenced was axillary lymph node tissue. These receptor sequences come from a female donor with breast cancer. Some clones in this sample may be carry-over from other donors' samples.

This clonotype was seen repeatedly, ten times or more. The V and J genes are TRBV10-2 and TRBJ1-5; D is unclear. This CDR3 has 14 amino acids. Germline loops: CDR1 WSHSY, CDR2 SAAADI. V lost 2 bases and J 8 bases, leaving 13 bases between the germline ends. CDR3 sequence: CASSEAQVIKPQHF. Written as DNA, the CDR3 is TGCGCCAGCAGTGAGGCCCAGGTAATTAAGCCCCAGCATTTT.

This clonotype appeared many times. The rearrangement joins TRBV6-6 to TRBJ1-3; D gene ambiguous. The V end was cut by 5 bases, the J end by 0 bases, with 14 bases between. Germline CDR1 MNHNY, CDR2 SVGAGI (reference sequence). CDR3 size: 16 residues. CDR3 protein: CASSKNRPGSGNTIYF. The CDR3 DNA sequence: TGTGCCAGCAGTAAAAACCGTCCAGGCTCTGGAAACACCATATATTTT.

On this clonotype itself: This may arise from a read error, as a much more abundant clone is one base away. This sequence joins TRBV3-2 and TRBJ1-6; TRBD1, the D gene given by the table, was not confirmed from the DNA. TRBV3-2 is annotated as a pseudogene. The CDR3 extends over 17 amino acids. The CDR3 sequence is CASSQLTGTGCNSPLHF. The DNA for the CDR3 is TGTGCCAGCAGCCAGCTGACCGGGACAGGGTGTAATTCACCCCTCCACTTT.